Sequencing of this T cell receptor (beta chain) was carried out in a study of blood T cell repertoires in COVID-19. In the study overall: Sites across the United States, Italy and Spain contributed samples from acute and convalescent COVID-19. The analysed material was cDNA or gDNA that came from T cells, B-cell-depleted T cells, or PBMCs.

This clone was detected a few times. V lost 3 bases to trimming and J lost 3 bases, with 9 bases between them. CDR3 length equals 13 residues. CDR1 GTSNPN and CDR2 SVGIG come from the germline V gene (reference sequence). Per the study methods: Nucleated cell counts were estimated from reference gene primer amplification. The protocol was immunoSEQ multiplex PCR, while the TCRdb copy is restricted to in-frame clones and leaves out a portion. That table gives V, J and clone size, and the DNA gave D and trimming. The sample holds about 180,000 clones, approximately 88% seen once. The V call is TRBV30, the J call TRBJ1-5; D perhaps matches TRBD1 (5 bases). The material sequenced was peripheral blood. This clonotype was sampled from a woman between 45 and 60 years old with acute or convalescent COVID-19. The CDR3 region is CAWSRQYNQPQHF. The DNA of the CDR3 is TGTGCCTGGAGCAGACAGTACAATCAGCCCCAGCATTTT.